Following are 15 T cell receptor beta chains from one sample sequenced in a study of cytomegalovirus exposure and HLA in healthy donors. The PCR ran on 60 Vbeta and 13 Jbeta primers. This table comes from immunoSEQ multiplex PCR, and its TCRdb copy is limited to in-frame clones, with some not included. Of around 110,000 clones in the sample, 60% to 70% were seen once. The specimen sequenced was PBMCs. These receptors all stem from a woman aged 40-49 years in good health and CMV-seropositive.

This clone showed up just a few times. The chain employs TRBV6-5 and TRBJ1-1; TRBD1 is a possible D gene (6 bases). The ends were cut back, 5 bases at V and 3 bases at J, with 16 bases in the middle. The V gene's germline CDR1 is MNHEY and CDR2 SVGAGI. There are 15 residues in the CDR3. CDR3 loop: CASSPRGGEDTEAFF. The CDR3 bases are TGTGCCAGCAGTCCAAGGGGGGGGGAGGACACTGAAGCTTTCTTT.

This chain uses TRBV5-8 with TRBJ1-1, with D perhaps matching TRBD1 (5 bases). The germline V gene encodes CDR1 SGHTS and CDR2 YDEGEE. Trimming took off 3 bases at V and 5 bases at J, with 17 bases between the two ends. CDR3 size: 15 residues. Here the CDR3 DNA reads TGTGCCAGCAGCTCTCCGTACAGGCGAATAACTGAAGCTTTCTTT. Translation: CASSSPYRRITEAFF.

The table lists this clone with a few counts. The chain combines TRBV1 with TRBJ2-7; the listed D gene, TRBD2, was not tested against the DNA. TRBV1 is a known pseudogene. The CDR3 totals 16 residues. As DNA, the CDR3 is TGCACCAGCAGCCAAGTGGGACCGGGAGGCGGCTACGAGCAGTACTTC. Its protein is CTSSQVGPGGGYEQYF.

This clone turned up a few times. The chain is built from TRBV2 and TRBJ2-7; TRBD1 might be the D (6 bases). Germline V gives CDR1 SNHLY, CDR2 FYNNEI. This CDR3 is built from 12 residues. V was trimmed by 7 bases and J by 3 bases, leaving 10 bases between them. In DNA form, the CDR3 reads TGTGCCAGCAACGGACAGCACTACGAGCAGTACTTC. This translates into CASNGQHYEQYF.

This clone has just a few counts. The chain links TRBV7-9 to TRBJ2-7; 7 positions match TRBD1. The V gene's germline CDR1 is SEHNR and CDR2 FQNEAQ (reference sequence). CDR3 length: 13 amino acids. After removal of 5 bases from V and 6 bases from J, the junction contained 7 bases not matched to a gene. CDR3 in amino acids: CASSRGGSVEQYF. In nucleotides, the CDR3 is TGTGCCAGCAGCAGAGGGGGCTCGGTCGAGCAGTACTTC.

This clone was counted once. The V call is TRBV19, the J call TRBJ1-6, with D unclear. The CDR3 has 16 amino acids. Per germline, CDR1 LNHDA and CDR2 SQIVND (reference sequence). Trimming pared 7 bases from V and 5 bases from J, leaving 18 bases between. The CDR3, as DNA: TGTGCCAGTACCAGGAGGTGGGAAACCCATAATTCACCCCTCCACTTT. Residues: CASTRRWETHNSPLHF.

The sample holds a few counts of this clone. The V call is TRBV4-2, the J call TRBJ2-5; 10 bases fit TRBD2. There are 16 residues in the CDR3. V lost 1 base, J lost 6 bases, and 8 bases stayed unmatched. CDR1 is LGHNA, CDR2 YNFKEQ, per germline. The CDR3 region is CASSQVAGGKLKTQYF. In DNA, the CDR3 is TGTGCCAGCAGCCAAGTAGCGGGAGGAAAGTTAAAGACCCAGTACTTC.

The rearrangement joins TRBV29-1 to TRBJ2-3, with TRBD1 identical over 10 bases. The length of the CDR3 is 13 residues. V lost 7 bases and J lost 6; bases outside the gene matches: 7. Germline lookup yields CDR1 SQVTM and CDR2 ANQGSEA. For the CDR3, the DNA is TGCAGCGGTCGACAGGGGGCATCGGATACGCAGTATTTT. The encoded protein is CSGRQGASDTQYF.

The chain combines TRBV27 with TRBJ2-5; 12 bases line up with TRBD1. Germline assignment: CDR1 MNHEY and CDR2 SMNVEV (reference sequence). Trimming removed 5 bases from V and 0 bases from J; junction bases left unmatched: 16. This CDR3 has 20 residues. DNA for the CDR3: TGTGCCAGCAGTCCTCGAAGGGGACAGGGGGCAACTTGGTACCAAGAGACCCAGTACTTC. Translated: CASSPRRGQGATWYQETQYF.

The chain joins TRBV28 to TRBJ2-7; TRBD1 aligns across 10 bases. Germline V gene sequence: CDR1 MDHEN, CDR2 SYDVKM. J was trimmed by 4 bases and V by 7 bases; bases with no gene match: 10. This CDR3 region has 15 residues. CDR3 protein: CASIPPGQGLYEQYF. In DNA, the CDR3 is TGTGCCAGCATTCCACCGGGACAGGGGCTTTACGAGCAGTACTTC. Using reference TRBV28 and TRBJ2-7 for the parts outside the CDR3, the full variable domain is DVKVTQSSRYLVKRTGEKVFLECVQDMDHENMFWYRQDPGLGLRLIYFSYDVKMKEKGDIPEGYSVSREKKERFSLILESASTNQTSMYLCASIPPGQGLYEQYFGPGTRLTVT.

The gene calls are TRBV7-3 and TRBJ1-1; possibly TRBD1 for D (5 bases). The V gene lost 4 bases and the J gene lost 5 bases, with 14 bases spanning the gap. CDR1 and CDR2 (germline): SGHTA, FQGTGA. The length of the CDR3 is 14 residues. The CDR3 sequence: CASSSSGGVTEAFF. The CDR3 nucleotides read TGTGCCAGCAGCTCCAGTGGGGGGGTTACTGAAGCTTTCTTT.

The sample holds one count of this clone. The V gene is TRBV11-3, the J gene TRBJ2-5, with D perhaps matching TRBD2 (6 bases). This CDR3 region has 13 residues. V was clipped by 5 bases and J by 5 bases, with 12 bases between them. Germline loops: CDR1 SGHNT, CDR2 YENEEA. The CDR3, as DNA: TGTGCCAGCAGCCTCCGGGGGACGGAGACCCAGTACTTC. Its translation: CASSLRGTETQYF.

The gene calls are TRBV28 and TRBJ1-2; D is perhaps TRBD1 (5 bases). V was clipped by 7 bases and J by 8 bases, with 17 bases between them. CDR1 is MDHEN and CDR2 is SYDVKM in the germline V gene. The CDR3 is 13 residues long. Written as DNA, the CDR3 is TGTGCCAGCAACCCCCGGTCCAGGGCCGGCTACACCTTC. It encodes CASNPRSRAGYTF.

This clone was counted a few times. Other DNA sequences in this specimen translate into the identical CDR3. This chain links TRBV7-6 with TRBJ2-3, with a weak D call TRBD2 (5 bases). This CDR3 contains 14 residues. V was trimmed by 0 bases and J by 1 base, leaving 5 bases between them. Germline CDR1 and CDR2: SGHVS and FNYEAQ. DNA of the CDR3: TGTGCCAGCAGCTTAGCGGGAGGCACAGATACGCAGTATTTT. This gives the protein CASSLAGGTDTQYF.

The V and J genes are TRBV28 and TRBJ1-1; 8 positions match TRBD1. V lost 1 base and J lost 4; bases outside the gene matches: 11. The germline CDR1 and CDR2 sequences are MDHEN and SYDVKM. This CDR3 is built from 17 residues. This chain's CDR3 is CASSLSLFTTGGTEAFF. CDR3 nucleotide sequence: TGTGCCAGCAGTTTATCACTCTTCACTACAGGGGGCACTGAAGCTTTCTTT.